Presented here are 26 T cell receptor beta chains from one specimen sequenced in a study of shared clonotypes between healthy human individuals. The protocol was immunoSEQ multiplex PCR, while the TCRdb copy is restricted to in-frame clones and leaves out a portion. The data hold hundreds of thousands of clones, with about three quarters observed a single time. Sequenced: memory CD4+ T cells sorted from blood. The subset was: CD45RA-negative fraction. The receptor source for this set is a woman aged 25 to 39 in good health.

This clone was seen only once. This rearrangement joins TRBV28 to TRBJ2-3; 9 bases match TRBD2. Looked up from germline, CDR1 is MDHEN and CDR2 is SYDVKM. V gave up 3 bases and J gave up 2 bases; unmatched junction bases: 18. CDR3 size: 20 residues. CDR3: CASSFGWASGRTEYTDTQYF. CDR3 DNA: TGTGCCAGCAGTTTCGGGTGGGCCAGCGGGAGGACTGAGTACACAGATACGCAGTATTTT.

The CDR3 reads CASSIGGNSKNIQYF. CDR3 DNA sequence: TGTGCCAGTAGTATAGGCGGGAACAGCAAAAACATTCAGTACTTC. The chain joins TRBV19 to TRBJ2-4; weak D call: TRBD2 (6 bases). This CDR3 contains 15 residues. CDR1 LNHDA and CDR2 SQIVND come from the germline V gene (reference sequence). The V gene lost 1 base and the J gene lost 3 bases, with 10 bases spanning the gap.

CDR3 sequence reads: CAVSFPANTGELFF. Here the CDR3 DNA reads TGTGCCGTATCCTTTCCCGCGAACACCGGGGAGCTGTTTTTT. This chain connects TRBV10-3 to TRBJ2-2; D remains ambiguous. The V end lost 11 bases, the J end lost 0 bases, and 13 bases lay between the germline ends. In germline, CDR1 is ENHRY, CDR2 SYGVKD. This CDR3 comprises 14 residues.

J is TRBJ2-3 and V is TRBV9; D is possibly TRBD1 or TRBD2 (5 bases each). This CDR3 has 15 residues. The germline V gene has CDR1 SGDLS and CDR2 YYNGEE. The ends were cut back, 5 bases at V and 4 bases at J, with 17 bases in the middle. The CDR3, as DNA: TGTGCCAGCAGTATCGGGACGGTGCAGGCAGATACGCAGTATTTT. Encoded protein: CASSIGTVQADTQYF.

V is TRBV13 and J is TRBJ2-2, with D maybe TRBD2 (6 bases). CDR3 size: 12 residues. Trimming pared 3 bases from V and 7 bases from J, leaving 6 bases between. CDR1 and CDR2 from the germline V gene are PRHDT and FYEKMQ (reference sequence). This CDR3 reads CASSFSGGELFF. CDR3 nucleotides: TGTGCCAGCAGCTTTAGCGGCGGGGAGCTGTTTTTT.

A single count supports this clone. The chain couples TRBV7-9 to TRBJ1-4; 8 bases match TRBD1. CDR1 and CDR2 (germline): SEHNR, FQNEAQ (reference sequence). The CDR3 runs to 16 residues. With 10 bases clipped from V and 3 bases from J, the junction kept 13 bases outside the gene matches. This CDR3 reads CAIGQGSVVANEKLFF. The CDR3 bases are TGTGCCATCGGACAGGGAAGCGTGGTGGCTAATGAAAAACTGTTTTTT.

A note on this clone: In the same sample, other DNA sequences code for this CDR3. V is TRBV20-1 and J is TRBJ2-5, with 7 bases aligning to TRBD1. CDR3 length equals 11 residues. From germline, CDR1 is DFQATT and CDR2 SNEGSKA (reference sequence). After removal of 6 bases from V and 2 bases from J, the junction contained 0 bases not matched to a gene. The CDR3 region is CSARGQETQYF. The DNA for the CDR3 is TGCAGTGCCAGGGGGCAAGAGACCCAGTACTTC.

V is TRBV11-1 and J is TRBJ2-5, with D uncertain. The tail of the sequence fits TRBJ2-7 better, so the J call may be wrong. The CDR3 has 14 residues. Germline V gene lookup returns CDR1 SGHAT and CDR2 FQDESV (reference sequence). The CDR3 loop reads CASSSLPGPYEQYF. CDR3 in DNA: TGTGCCAGCAGCTCATTGCCTGGGCCCTACGAGCAGTACTTC.

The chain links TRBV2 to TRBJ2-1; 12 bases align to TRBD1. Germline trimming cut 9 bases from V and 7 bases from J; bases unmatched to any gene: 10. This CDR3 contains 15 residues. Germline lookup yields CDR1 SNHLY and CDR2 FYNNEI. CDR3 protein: CASARRDRGQNEQFF. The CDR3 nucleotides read TGTGCCAGTGCACGCCGGGACAGGGGGCAAAATGAGCAGTTCTTC.

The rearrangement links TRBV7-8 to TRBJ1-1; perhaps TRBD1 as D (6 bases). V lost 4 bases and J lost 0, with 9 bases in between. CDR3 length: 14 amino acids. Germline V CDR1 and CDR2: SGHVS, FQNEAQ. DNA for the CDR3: TGTGCCAGCAGCTCGGACAGATTGAACACTGAAGCTTTCTTT. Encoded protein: CASSSDRLNTEAFF.

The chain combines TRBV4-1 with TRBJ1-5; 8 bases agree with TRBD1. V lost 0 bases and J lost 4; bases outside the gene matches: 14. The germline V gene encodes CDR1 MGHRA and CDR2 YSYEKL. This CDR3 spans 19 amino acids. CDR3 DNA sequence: TGCGCCAGCAGCCAAGACTCCGTCGATTGGCAGGGGGCTAATCAGCCCCAGCATTTT. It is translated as CASSQDSVDWQGANQPQHF.

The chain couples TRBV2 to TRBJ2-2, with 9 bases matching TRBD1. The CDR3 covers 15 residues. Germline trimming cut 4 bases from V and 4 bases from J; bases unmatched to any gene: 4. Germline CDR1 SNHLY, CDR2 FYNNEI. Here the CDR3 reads CASSGRTGVTGELFF. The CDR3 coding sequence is TGTGCCAGCAGTGGTAGGACAGGGGTCACCGGGGAGCTGTTTTTT.

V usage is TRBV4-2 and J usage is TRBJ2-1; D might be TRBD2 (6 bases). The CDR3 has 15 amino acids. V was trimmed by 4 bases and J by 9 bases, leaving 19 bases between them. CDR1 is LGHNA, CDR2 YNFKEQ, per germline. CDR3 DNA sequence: TGTGCCAGCAGCCGCGGGACTTCACAGTCGGCTGAGCAGTTCTTC. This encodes CASSRGTSQSAEQFF.

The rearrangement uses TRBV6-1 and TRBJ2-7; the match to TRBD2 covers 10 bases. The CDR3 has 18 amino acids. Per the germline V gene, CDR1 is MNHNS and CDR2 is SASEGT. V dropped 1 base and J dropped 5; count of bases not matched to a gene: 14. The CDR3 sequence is CASSEDPGLASLRHEQYF. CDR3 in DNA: TGTGCCAGCAGTGAAGACCCGGGACTAGCGTCTCTTCGCCACGAGCAGTACTTC.

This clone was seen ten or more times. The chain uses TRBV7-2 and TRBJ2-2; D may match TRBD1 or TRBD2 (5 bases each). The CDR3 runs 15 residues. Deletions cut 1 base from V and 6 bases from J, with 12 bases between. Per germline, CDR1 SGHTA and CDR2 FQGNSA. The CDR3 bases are TGTGCCAGCAGCTTAGAACGGGGCCCCCCCGGGGAGCTGTTTTTT. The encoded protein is CASSLERGPPGELFF.

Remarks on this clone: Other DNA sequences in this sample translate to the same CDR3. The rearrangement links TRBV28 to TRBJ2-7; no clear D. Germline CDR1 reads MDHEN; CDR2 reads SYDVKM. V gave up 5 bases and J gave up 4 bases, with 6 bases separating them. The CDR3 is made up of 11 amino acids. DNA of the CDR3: TGTGCCAGCAGTCAAAGATACGAGCAGTACTTC. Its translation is CASSQRYEQYF.

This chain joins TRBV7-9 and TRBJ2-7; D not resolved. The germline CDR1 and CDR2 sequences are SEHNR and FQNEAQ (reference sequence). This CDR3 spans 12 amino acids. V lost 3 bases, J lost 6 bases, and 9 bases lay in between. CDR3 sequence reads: CASSLSMREQYF. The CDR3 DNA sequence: TGTGCCAGCAGCTTGTCGATGCGCGAGCAGTACTTC.

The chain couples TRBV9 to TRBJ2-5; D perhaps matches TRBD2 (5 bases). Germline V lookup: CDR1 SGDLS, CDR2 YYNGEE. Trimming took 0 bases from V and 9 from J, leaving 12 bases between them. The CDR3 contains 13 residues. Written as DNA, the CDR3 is TGTGCCAGCAGCGTAGTGGCAGGAGGTGCCCAGTACTTC. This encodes CASSVVAGGAQYF.

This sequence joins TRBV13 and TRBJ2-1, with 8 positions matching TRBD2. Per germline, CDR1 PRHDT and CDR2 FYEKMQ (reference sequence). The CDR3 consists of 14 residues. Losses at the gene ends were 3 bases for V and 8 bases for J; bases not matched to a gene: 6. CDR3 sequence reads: CASSLASGRYEQFF. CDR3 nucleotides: TGTGCCAGCAGCTTGGCCAGCGGGAGATATGAGCAGTTCTTC.

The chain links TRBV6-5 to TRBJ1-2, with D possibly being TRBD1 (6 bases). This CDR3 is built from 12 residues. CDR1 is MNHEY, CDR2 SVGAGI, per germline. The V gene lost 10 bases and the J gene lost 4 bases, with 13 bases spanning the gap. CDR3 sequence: CATLQGLYGYTF. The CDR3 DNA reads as TGTGCCACACTACAGGGCCTCTATGGCTACACCTTC.

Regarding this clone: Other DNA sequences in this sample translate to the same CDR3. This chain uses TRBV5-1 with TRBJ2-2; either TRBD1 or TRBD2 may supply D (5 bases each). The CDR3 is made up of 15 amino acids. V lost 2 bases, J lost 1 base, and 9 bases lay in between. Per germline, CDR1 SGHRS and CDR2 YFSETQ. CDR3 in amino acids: CASSLGTENTGELFF. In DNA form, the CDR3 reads TGCGCCAGCAGCTTAGGGACCGAGAACACCGGGGAGCTGTTTTTT.

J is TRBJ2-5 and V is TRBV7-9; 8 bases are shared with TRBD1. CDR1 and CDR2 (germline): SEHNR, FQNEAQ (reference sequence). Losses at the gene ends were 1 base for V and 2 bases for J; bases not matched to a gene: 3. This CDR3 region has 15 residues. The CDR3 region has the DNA TGTGCCAGCAGCTTAGGCAGGGGGCTGCAAGAGACCCAGTACTTC. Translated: CASSLGRGLQETQYF.

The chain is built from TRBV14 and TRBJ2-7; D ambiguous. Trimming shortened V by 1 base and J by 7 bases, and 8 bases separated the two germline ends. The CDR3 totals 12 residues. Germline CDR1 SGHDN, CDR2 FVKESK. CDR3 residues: CASSQVRREQYF. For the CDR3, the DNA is TGTGCCAGCAGCCAAGTCCGGAGAGAGCAGTACTTC.

CDR3 nucleotides: TGTGCCAGCAGCGCGGAAGCGGGACACTCCTACAATGAGCAGTTCTTC. Residues: CASSAEAGHSYNEQFF. The chain recombines TRBV9 with TRBJ2-1, with TRBD2 as a possible D gene (7 bases). The CDR3 extends over 16 amino acids. V was clipped by 3 bases and J by 0 bases, with 13 bases between them. Germline V lookup: CDR1 SGDLS, CDR2 YYNGEE.

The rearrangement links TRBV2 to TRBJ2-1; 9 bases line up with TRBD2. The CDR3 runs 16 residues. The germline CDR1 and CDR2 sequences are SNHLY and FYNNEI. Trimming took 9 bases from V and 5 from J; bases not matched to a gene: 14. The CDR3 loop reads CARFGALAGLNNEQFF. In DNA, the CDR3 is TGTGCCAGGTTCGGGGCCCTAGCGGGGCTAAACAATGAGCAGTTCTTC. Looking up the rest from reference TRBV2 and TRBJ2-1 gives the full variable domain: EPEVTQTPSHQVTQMGQEVILRCVPISNHLYFYWYRQILGQKVEFLVSFYNNEISEKSEIFDDQFSVERPDGSNFTLKIRSTKLEDSAMYFCARFGALAGLNNEQFFGPGTRLTVL.

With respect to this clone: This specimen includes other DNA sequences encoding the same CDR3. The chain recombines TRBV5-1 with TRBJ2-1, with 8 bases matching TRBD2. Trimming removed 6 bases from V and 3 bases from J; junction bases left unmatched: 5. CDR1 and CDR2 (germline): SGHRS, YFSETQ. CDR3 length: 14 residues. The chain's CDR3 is CASTREGGYNEQFF. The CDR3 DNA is TGCGCCAGCACCCGGGAGGGAGGCTACAATGAGCAGTTCTTC.